The 3 T cell receptor beta chains below come from one sample, sequenced in a study of shared clonotypes between healthy human individuals. The protocol was immunoSEQ multiplex PCR, while the TCRdb copy is restricted to in-frame clones and leaves out a portion. The profile shows 2 million to 2.5 million clones, more than 90% of them singletons. Sequencing used naive CD4+ T cells sorted from blood. Subset in this sample: CD45RA+ positively selected. The receptors were gathered from a man younger than 35 in good health.

CDR3 DNA: TGTGCCAGCAGAGTAGGGGGACAAACTAATGAAAAACTGTTTTTT. This gives the protein CASRVGGQTNEKLFF. The rearrangement joins TRBV28 to TRBJ1-4; D is perhaps TRBD1 (6 bases). Deletions cut 6 bases from V and 1 base from J, with 12 bases between. The CDR3 totals 15 residues. The germline CDR1 and CDR2 sequences are MDHEN and SYDVKM.

The chain joins TRBV11-2 to TRBJ1-1, with TRBD1 matching 8 bases. The V and J ends lost 4 bases and 4 bases, in that order; junction bases with no gene match: 5. This CDR3 has 14 amino acids. In germline, CDR1 is SGHAT, CDR2 FQNNGV. The DNA of the CDR3 is TGTGCCAGCAGCTCTCAGGGGGCCCGCACTGAAGCTTTCTTT. Its translation: CASSSQGARTEAFF.

The chain employs TRBV5-1 and TRBJ1-5; D remains ambiguous. Germline CDR1 SGHRS, CDR2 YFSETQ. The ends were cut back, 0 bases at V and 5 bases at J, with 9 bases in the middle. This CDR3 region has 14 residues. The CDR3 is CASSLDLGDQPQHF. The DNA of the CDR3 is TGCGCCAGCAGCTTGGACCTCGGGGATCAGCCCCAGCATTTT.